The clone carrying this TCR beta chain showed up just once. This sample is part of a study of shared clonotypes between healthy human individuals. This CDR3 region has 12 residues. Germline V lookup: CDR1 SGHRS, CDR2 YFSETQ. The V end lost 4 bases, the J end lost 10 bases, and 14 bases lay between the germline ends. The donor population consisted of healthy HIV-negative adults with no recent acute infections or vaccinations. Genomic DNA for unsorted samples was obtained from 70 million to 100 million PBMCs. On ten immunoSEQ deep assay plates, unsorted PBMC DNA was sequenced. The data were produced by immunoSEQ multiplex PCR, yet TCRdb's version contains in-frame clones alone and is incomplete. The sample yields about 520,000 clones, over 70% seen once.

The sequence came from a woman aged 40 to 55 in good health. Some clones in this sample may be carry-over from other donors' samples. This rearrangement joins TRBV5-1 to TRBJ1-1; TRBD1 might be the D (6 bases). The sequenced material came from PBMCs. CDR3 residues: CASSPYPGAAFF. The CDR3 DNA reads as TGCGCCAGCAGCCCCTACCCAGGGGCAGCTTTCTTT.